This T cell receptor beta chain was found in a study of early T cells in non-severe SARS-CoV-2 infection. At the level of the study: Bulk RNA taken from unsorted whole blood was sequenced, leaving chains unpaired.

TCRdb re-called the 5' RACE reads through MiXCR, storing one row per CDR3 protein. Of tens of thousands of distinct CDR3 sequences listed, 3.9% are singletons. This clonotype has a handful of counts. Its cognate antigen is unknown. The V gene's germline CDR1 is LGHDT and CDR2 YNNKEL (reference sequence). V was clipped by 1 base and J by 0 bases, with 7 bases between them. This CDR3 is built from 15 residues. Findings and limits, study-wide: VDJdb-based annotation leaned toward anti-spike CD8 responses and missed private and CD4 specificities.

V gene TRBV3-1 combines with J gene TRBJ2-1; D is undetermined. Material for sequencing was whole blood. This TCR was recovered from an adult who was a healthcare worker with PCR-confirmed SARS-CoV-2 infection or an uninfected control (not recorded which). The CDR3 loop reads CASSQGVSSYNEQFF. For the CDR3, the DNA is TGTGCCAGCAGCCAAGGGGTTAGCTCCTACAATGAGCAGTTCTTC.